This section outlines one T cell receptor beta chain sequence together with its context. This entry comes from a study of cytomegalovirus exposure and HLA in healthy donors. The CDR3 consists of 15 residues. Germline CDR1 SEHNR, CDR2 FQNEAQ (reference sequence). V shed 3 bases and J 7 bases; nucleotides not matched to a gene: 5. Primers: 60 Vbeta forward and 13 Jbeta reverse. Sequencing was performed with immunoSEQ multiplex PCR; in TCRdb, only in-frame clones are kept and a portion is missing. The sample has 150,000 to 200,000 clones, roughly 79% seen once. The sample taken for sequencing was PBMCs. This receptor was identified in a middle-aged man in good health and CMV-seropositive. This rearrangement joins TRBV7-9 to TRBJ2-2; TRBD1 matches at 10 bases. CDR3 DNA sequence: TGTGCCAGCAGCTTCGGGACAGGGGAAGGCGGGGAGCTGTTTTTT. Translating it yields CASSFGTGEGGELFF.